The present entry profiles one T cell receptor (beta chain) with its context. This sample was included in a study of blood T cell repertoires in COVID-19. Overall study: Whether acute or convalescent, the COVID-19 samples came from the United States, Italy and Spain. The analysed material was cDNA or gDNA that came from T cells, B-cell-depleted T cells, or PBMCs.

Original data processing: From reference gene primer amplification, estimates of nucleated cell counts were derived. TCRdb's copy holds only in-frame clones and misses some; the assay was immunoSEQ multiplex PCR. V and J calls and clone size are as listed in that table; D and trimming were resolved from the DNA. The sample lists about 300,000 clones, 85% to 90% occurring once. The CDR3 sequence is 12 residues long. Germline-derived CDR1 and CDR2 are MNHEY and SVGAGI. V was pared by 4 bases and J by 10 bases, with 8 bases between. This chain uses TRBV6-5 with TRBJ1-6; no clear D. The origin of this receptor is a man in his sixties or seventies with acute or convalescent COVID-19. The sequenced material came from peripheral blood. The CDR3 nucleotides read TGTGCCAGCAGTTCGGTTGCCTCACCCCTCCACTTT. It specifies CASSSVASPLHF.